The source of this T cell receptor (beta chain) is a study of T cells in lung cancer brain metastases. Exclusion applied to anyone with multiple prior malignancies. Produced via immunoSEQ multiplex PCR; TCRdb's table is partial and in-frame only. Here the sample spans approximately 1,700 clones, 75% to 90% being singletons. Overall study results and limits: Preoperative corticosteroid effects on brain metastasis T cell infiltration were not controlled.

This clone was seen only a few times. Its antigen remains unknown. Germline V gene data show CDR1 as SGHRS and CDR2 as YFSETQ. This CDR3 is built from 13 residues. Trimming removed 7 bases from V and 1 base from J, with 11 bases in between. The chain links TRBV5-1 to TRBJ1-2, with D unresolved. The sequence was obtained from a man in his sixties with non-small cell lung cancer that had spread to the brain. Input material: tumor tissue from a brain metastasis. The DNA for the CDR3 is TGCGCCAGCGCCCTTAGTTTTAACTATGGCTACACCTTC. This translates into CASALSFNYGYTF.